This passage covers 16 T cell receptor beta chains from one sample sequenced in a study of shared clonotypes between healthy human individuals. The protocol was immunoSEQ multiplex PCR, while the TCRdb copy is restricted to in-frame clones and leaves out a portion. The sample holds 1.6 million or so clones, around 97% seen once. Material for sequencing was naive CD4+ T cells sorted from blood. Subset: CD45RA+ positively selected. Receptor source: a man younger than 40 in good health.

This clone has just one count. The chain combines TRBV20-1 with TRBJ2-4; D ambiguous. Trimming stripped 6 bases from V and 6 bases from J, with 9 bases between. Germline V gene sequence: CDR1 DFQATT, CDR2 SNEGSKA (reference sequence). The CDR3 covers 11 residues. The CDR3 bases are TGCAGTGCAAGGCTCGGAAACATTCAGTACTTC. Translated: CSARLGNIQYF.

V and J are TRBV11-2 and TRBJ1-1; 8 nucleotides match TRBD1. Trimming took 7 bases from V and 0 from J; bases not matched to a gene: 4. CDR1 and CDR2 (germline): SGHAT, FQNNGV. The length of the CDR3 is 14 residues. The CDR3 bases are TGTGCCAGCAAAAAGGGACAGGTGAACACTGAAGCTTTCTTT. This gives the protein CASKKGQVNTEAFF. Variable domain in full (rest from reference TRBV11-2 and TRBJ1-1): EAGVAQSPRYKIIEKRQSVAFWCNPISGHATLYWYQQILGQGPKLLIQFQNNGVVDDSQLPKDRFSAERLKGVDSTLKIQPAKLEDSAVYLCASKKGQVNTEAFFGQGTRLTVV.

The V gene is TRBV6-1, the J gene TRBJ1-1; D is ambiguous. V lost 5 bases and J 4 bases, leaving 14 bases between the germline ends. The CDR3 runs 14 residues. From germline, CDR1 is MNHNS and CDR2 SASEGT. CDR3 DNA sequence: TGTGCCAGCAGTTTCGAAGGGTTCGGCACTGAAGCTTTCTTT. As protein: CASSFEGFGTEAFF.

The chain joins TRBV30 to TRBJ2-5; 8 bases are shared with TRBD1. Germline V gives CDR1 GTSNPN, CDR2 SVGIG (reference sequence). The CDR3 loop spans 14 amino acids. V trimming: 2 bases; J trimming: 5 bases; junction bases outside the gene matches: 7. CDR3 in amino acids: CAWSTDRVQETQYF. The CDR3 DNA is TGTGCCTGGAGTACGGACAGGGTTCAGGAGACCCAGTACTTC.

The CDR3 protein is CASSLAGTSQYF. In DNA, the CDR3 is TGTGCCAGCAGCTTAGCAGGGACATCGCAGTATTTT. The chain employs TRBV11-2 and TRBJ2-3; a weak D match, TRBD1 (6 bases). Between the trimmed V and J ends, which lost 1 base and 10 bases, there was a span of 9 bases. Germline CDR1 is SGHAT and CDR2 is FQNNGV. The CDR3 spans 12 residues.

The genes are TRBV18 and TRBJ2-2, with a possible D match to TRBD2 (5 bases). Germline values: CDR1 KGHSH, CDR2 LQKENI. This CDR3 has 16 residues. V shed 5 bases and J shed 6 bases, with 19 bases lying between them. This chain's CDR3 is CASSLQVEAMAGELFF. CDR3 in DNA: TGTGCCAGCTCATTGCAGGTGGAGGCTATGGCCGGGGAGCTGTTTTTT.

This rearrangement joins TRBV9 to TRBJ2-3, with 8 bases lining up with TRBD2. Germline values: CDR1 SGDLS, CDR2 YYNGEE. The CDR3 is 15 residues long. The ends lost 3 bases at V and 2 bases at J; junction bases unmatched: 5. CDR3: CASSATSGPTDTQYF. As DNA, the CDR3 is TGTGCCAGCAGCGCAACTAGCGGCCCCACAGATACGCAGTATTTT. Full variable domain (rest looked up from reference TRBV9 and TRBJ2-3): DSGVTQTPKHLITATGQRVTLRCSPRSGDLSVYWYQQSLDQGLQFLIQYYNGEERAKGNILERFSAQQFPDLHSELNLSSLELGDSALYFCASSATSGPTDTQYFGPGTRLTVL.

The rearrangement links TRBV5-4 to TRBJ1-2; 10 nucleotides line up with TRBD1. V was pared by 6 bases and J by 3 bases, with 5 bases of the junction left unmatched. This CDR3 spans 14 amino acids. Germline values: CDR1 SGHNT, CDR2 YYREEE (reference sequence). The CDR3 is CASTEGTGDYGYTF. The DNA of the CDR3 is TGTGCCAGCACGGAAGGGACAGGGGACTATGGCTACACCTTC.

This chain uses TRBV5-6 with TRBJ2-7, with 14 bases matching TRBD2. Germline V gives CDR1 SGHDT, CDR2 YYEEEE. Trimming took 4 bases from V and 2 from J; bases not matched to a gene: 2. This CDR3 has 15 residues. In nucleotides, the CDR3 is TGTGCCAGCAGCGGGGGACTAGCGGGAGCCTACGAGCAGTACTTC. This encodes CASSGGLAGAYEQYF.

The chain links TRBV10-3 to TRBJ2-1, with 9 bases lining up with TRBD2. The CDR3 is 13 residues long. The V segment lost 10 bases and the J segment 3 bases; nucleotides outside the gene matches: 4. Looked up from germline, CDR1 is ENHRY and CDR2 is SYGVKD. This CDR3 is CATGLAFYNEQFF. The CDR3 bases are TGTGCCACCGGACTAGCGTTCTACAATGAGCAGTTCTTC.

The chain joins TRBV6-5 to TRBJ2-1; TRBD1 is a possible D gene (6 bases). Between the trimmed V and J ends, which lost 6 bases and 8 bases, there was a span of 20 bases. Germline assignment: CDR1 MNHEY and CDR2 SVGAGI. The CDR3 covers 15 residues. The CDR3 region is CASRNRATTPHEQFF. CDR3 DNA sequence: TGTGCCAGCAGAAACAGGGCGACAACCCCCCATGAGCAGTTCTTC.

The rearrangement uses TRBV5-4 and TRBJ2-5; 8 bases line up with TRBD1. The V segment lost 3 bases and the J segment 1 base; nucleotides outside the gene matches: 8. The germline V gene encodes CDR1 SGHNT and CDR2 YYREEE (reference sequence). The CDR3 is 16 residues long. The CDR3 nucleotides are TGTGCCAGCAGCTCACCTCAGGGGGCCCGCCAAGAGACCCAGTACTTC. Translation: CASSSPQGARQETQYF.

The chain links TRBV11-2 to TRBJ2-5, with 7 bases that match TRBD2. The V gene's germline CDR1 is SGHAT and CDR2 FQNNGV. V was clipped by 5 bases and J by 3 bases; unmatched bases: 3. CDR3 size: 13 residues. The CDR3 bases are TGTGCCAGCAGCCCTGGGGGGGAAGAGACCCAGTACTTC. Protein: CASSPGGEETQYF.

The V gene is TRBV7-9, the J gene TRBJ2-5; D remains ambiguous. V gave up 8 bases and J gave up 3 bases, with 13 bases separating them. Germline values: CDR1 SEHNR, CDR2 FQNEAQ (reference sequence). This CDR3 is built from 13 residues. The CDR3 sequence is CASQTRKEETQYF. Written as DNA, the CDR3 is TGTGCCAGCCAAACCAGGAAAGAAGAGACCCAGTACTTC. Full variable domain (remainder filled in from reference TRBV7-9 and TRBJ2-5): DTGVSQNPRHKITKRGQNVTFRCDPISEHNRLYWYRQTLGQGPEFLTYFQNEAQLEKSRLLSDRFSAERPKGSFSTLEIQRTEQGDSAMYLCASQTRKEETQYFGPGTRLLVL.

The V call is TRBV5-1, the J call TRBJ1-1; D not resolved. CDR3 size: 16 residues. Trimming left V 3 bases short and J 3 bases short, with 18 bases between. Germline CDR1 and CDR2: SGHRS and YFSETQ. The CDR3 nucleotides are TGCGCCAGCAGCTCGGGCATGGTGAGGTATGACACTGAAGCTTTCTTT. Translation gives CASSSGMVRYDTEAFF.

CDR3 coding DNA: TGTGCCAGCAGTTTGCGTCTAGCGGGAGTAGAGCAGTTCTTC. Translating gives CASSLRLAGVEQFF. The V and J genes are TRBV28 and TRBJ2-1; TRBD2 agrees at 10 bases. The CDR3 is made up of 14 amino acids. J lost 10 bases, V lost 3 bases, and 6 bases had no gene match. The germline gives CDR1 MDHEN, CDR2 SYDVKM.